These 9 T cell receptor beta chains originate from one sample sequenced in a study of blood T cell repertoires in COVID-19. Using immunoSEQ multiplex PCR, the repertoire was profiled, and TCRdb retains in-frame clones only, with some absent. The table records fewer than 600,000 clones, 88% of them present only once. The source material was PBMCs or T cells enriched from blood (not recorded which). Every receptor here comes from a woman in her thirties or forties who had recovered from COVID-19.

CDR3 sequence (DNA): TGTGCCAGCAACACTTACAGGGACACTGAAGCTTTCTTT. Its protein is CASNTYRDTEAFF. This chain uses TRBV12-3 or TRBV12-4 with TRBJ1-1, with D perhaps TRBD1 (6 bases). CDR3 length: 13 residues. Between the trimmed V and J ends, which lost 7 bases and 3 bases, there was a span of 12 bases.

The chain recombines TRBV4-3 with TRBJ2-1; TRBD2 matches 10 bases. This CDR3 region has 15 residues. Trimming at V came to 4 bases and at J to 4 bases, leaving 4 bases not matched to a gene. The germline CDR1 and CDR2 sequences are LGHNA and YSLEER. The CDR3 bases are TGCGCCAGCAGCCGTTCTAGCGGGGGTTACAATGAGCAGTTCTTC. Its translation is CASSRSSGGYNEQFF.

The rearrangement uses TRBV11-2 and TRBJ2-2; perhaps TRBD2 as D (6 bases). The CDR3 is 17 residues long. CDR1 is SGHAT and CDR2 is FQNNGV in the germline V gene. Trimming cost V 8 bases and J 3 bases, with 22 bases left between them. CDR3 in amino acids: CASRPSPGTYDTGELFF. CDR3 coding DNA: TGTGCCAGCCGACCCTCGCCGGGGACTTACGACACCGGGGAGCTGTTTTTT. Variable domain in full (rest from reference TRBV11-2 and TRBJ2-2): EAGVAQSPRYKIIEKRQSVAFWCNPISGHATLYWYQQILGQGPKLLIQFQNNGVVDDSQLPKDRFSAERLKGVDSTLKIQPAKLEDSAVYLCASRPSPGTYDTGELFFGEGSRLTVL.

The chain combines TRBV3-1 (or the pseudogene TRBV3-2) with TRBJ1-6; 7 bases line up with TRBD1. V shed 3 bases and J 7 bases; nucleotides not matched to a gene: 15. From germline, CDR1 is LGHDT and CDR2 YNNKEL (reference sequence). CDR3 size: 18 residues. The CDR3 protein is CASSQFPQRQGSNSPLHF. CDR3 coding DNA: TGTGCCAGCAGCCAGTTTCCCCAGCGACAGGGATCCAATTCACCCCTCCACTTT.

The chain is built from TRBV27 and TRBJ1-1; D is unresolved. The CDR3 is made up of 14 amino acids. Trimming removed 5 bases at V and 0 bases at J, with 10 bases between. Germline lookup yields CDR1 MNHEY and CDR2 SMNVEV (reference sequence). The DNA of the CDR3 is TGTGCCAGCAGTCCCTCCCCAGTGAACACTGAAGCTTTCTTT. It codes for CASSPSPVNTEAFF.

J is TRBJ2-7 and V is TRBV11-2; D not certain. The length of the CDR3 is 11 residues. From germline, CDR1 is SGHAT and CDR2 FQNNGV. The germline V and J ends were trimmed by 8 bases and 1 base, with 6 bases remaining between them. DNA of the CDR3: TGTGCCAGCGGCCGATCCTACGAGCAGTACTTC. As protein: CASGRSYEQYF.

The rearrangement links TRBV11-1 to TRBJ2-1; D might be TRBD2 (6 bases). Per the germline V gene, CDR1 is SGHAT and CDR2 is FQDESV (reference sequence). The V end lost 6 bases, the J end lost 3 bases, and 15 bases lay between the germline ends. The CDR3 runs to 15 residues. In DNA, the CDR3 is TGTGCCAGCAGTTCCGGGACTTACGGCTACAATGAGCAGTTCTTC. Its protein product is CASSSGTYGYNEQFF.

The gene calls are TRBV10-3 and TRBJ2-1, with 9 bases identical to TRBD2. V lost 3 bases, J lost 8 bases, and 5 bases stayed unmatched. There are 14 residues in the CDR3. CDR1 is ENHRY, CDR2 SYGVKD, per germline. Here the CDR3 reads CAISDLAGSYEQFF. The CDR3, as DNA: TGTGCCATCAGTGACCTAGCGGGATCCTATGAGCAGTTCTTC.

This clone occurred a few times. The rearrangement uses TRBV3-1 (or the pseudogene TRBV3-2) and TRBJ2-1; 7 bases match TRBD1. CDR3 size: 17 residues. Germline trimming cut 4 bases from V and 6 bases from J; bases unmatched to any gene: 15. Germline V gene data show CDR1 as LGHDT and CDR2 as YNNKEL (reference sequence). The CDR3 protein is CASSPPSTTGKGNEQFF. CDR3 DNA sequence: TGTGCCAGCAGCCCGCCCTCAACGACAGGGAAGGGCAATGAGCAGTTCTTC.